This paragraph reports one TCR beta chain. Sequencing used immunoSEQ multiplex PCR; TCRdb keeps in-frame clones, though not all of them. The sample lists over a million clones, 95% to 99% occurring once. This sample is drawn from a study of shared clonotypes between healthy human individuals. V lost 1 base, J lost 7 bases, and 14 bases lay in between. This CDR3 has 14 amino acids. The germline CDR1 and CDR2 sequences are MDHEN and SYDVKM. The gene calls are TRBV28 and TRBJ2-7, with D perhaps given as TRBD1 or TRBD2 (5 bases each). The source is a man aged 25 to 45 in good health. Sequencing was performed on naive CD4+ T cells sorted from blood. Subset described: CD45RA+ positively selected. CDR3 loop: CASSLLVRGGEQYF. As DNA, the CDR3 is TGTGCCAGCAGTTTATTAGTACGGGGCGGGGAGCAGTACTTC.